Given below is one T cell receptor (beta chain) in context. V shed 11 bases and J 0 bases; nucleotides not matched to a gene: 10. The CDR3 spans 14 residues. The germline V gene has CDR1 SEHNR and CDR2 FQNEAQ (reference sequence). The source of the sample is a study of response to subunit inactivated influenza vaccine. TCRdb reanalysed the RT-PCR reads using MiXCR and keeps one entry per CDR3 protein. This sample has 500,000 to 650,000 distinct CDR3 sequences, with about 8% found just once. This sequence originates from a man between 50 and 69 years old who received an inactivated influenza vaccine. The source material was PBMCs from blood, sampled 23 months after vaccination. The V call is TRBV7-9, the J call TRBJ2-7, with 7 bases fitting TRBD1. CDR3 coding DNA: TGTGCCTCATCCTCCGGACAGGACTCCTACGAGCAGTACTTC. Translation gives CASSSGQDSYEQYF.